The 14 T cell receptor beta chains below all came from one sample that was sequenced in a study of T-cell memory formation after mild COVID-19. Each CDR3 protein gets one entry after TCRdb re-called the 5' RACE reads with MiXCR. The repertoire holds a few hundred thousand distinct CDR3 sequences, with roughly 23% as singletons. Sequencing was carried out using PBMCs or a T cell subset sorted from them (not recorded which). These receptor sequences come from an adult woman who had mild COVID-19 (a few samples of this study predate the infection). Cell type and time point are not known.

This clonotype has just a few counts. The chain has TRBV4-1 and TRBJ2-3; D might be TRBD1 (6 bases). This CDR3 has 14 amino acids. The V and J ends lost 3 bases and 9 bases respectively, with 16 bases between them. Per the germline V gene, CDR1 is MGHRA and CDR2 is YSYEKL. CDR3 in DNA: TGCGCCAGCAGCCAGGGGGCGTTTGGGGACACGCAGTATTTT. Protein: CASSQGAFGDTQYF.

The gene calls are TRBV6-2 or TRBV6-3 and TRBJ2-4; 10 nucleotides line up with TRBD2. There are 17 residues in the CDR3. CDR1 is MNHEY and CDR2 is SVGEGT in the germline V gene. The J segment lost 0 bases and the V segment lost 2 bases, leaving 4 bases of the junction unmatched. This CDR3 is CASSYRPSGGAKNIQYF. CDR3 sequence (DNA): TGTGCCAGCAGTTACCGTCCTAGCGGGGGAGCCAAAAACATTCAGTACTTC.

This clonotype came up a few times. This chain's CDR3 is CSVRGTGGNYGYTF. The CDR3 coding sequence is TGCAGCGTTCGGGGGACAGGGGGAAACTATGGCTACACCTTC. The chain couples TRBV29-1 to TRBJ1-2; 11 bases map to TRBD1. This CDR3 has 14 amino acids. Germline trimming cut 5 bases from V and 2 bases from J; bases unmatched to any gene: 4. Germline V gene sequence: CDR1 SQVTM, CDR2 ANQGSEA.

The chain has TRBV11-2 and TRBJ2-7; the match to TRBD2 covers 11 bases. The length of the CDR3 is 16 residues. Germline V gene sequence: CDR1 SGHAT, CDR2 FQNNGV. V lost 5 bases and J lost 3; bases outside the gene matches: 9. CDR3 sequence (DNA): TGTGCCAGCAGCACCGAAACTAGCGGGAGTATCTACGAGCAGTACTTC. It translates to CASSTETSGSIYEQYF.

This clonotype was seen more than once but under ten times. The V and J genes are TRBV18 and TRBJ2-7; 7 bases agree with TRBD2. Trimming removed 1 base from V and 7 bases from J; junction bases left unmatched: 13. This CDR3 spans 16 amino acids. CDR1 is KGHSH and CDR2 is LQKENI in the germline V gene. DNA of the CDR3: TGTGCCAGCTCACCACGCGGGGGTTCAGCCACTTGGGAGCAGTACTTC. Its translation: CASSPRGGSATWEQYF.

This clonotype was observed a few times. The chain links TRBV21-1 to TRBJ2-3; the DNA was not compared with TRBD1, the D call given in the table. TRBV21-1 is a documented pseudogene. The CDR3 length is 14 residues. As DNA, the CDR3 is TGTGCCAGCAAGGACAGGGAGGGGACAGATACGCAGTATTTT. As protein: CASKDREGTDTQYF.

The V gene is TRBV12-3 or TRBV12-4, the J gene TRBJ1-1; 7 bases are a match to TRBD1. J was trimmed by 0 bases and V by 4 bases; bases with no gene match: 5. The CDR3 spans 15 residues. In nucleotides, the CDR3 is TGTGCCAGCAGTTCCCGGACAGGCCTGAACACTGAAGCTTTCTTT. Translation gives CASSSRTGLNTEAFF.

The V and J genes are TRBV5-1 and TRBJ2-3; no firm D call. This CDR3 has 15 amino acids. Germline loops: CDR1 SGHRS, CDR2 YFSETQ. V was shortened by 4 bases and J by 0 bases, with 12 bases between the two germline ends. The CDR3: CASSAPSTSTDTQYF. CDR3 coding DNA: TGCGCCAGCAGCGCCCCGAGTACAAGCACAGATACGCAGTATTTT.

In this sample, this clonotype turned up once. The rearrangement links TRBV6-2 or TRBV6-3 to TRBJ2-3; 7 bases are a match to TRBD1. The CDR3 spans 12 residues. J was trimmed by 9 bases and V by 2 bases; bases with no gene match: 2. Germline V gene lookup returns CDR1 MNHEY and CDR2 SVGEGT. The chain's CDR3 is CASSYMDRTQYF. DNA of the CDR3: TGTGCCAGCAGTTACATGGACAGGACGCAGTATTTT.

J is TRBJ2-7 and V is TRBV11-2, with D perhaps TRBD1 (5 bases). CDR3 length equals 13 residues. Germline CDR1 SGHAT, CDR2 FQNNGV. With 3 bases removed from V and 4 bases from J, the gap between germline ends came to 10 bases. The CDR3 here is CASSFTDRYEQYF. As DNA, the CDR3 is TGTGCCAGCAGCTTCACCGACAGATACGAGCAGTACTTC.

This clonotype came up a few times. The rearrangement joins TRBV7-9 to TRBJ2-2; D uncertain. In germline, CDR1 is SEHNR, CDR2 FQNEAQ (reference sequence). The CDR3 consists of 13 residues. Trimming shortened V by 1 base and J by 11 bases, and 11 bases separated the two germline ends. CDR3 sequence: CASSLVPSRELFF. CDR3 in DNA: TGTGCCAGCAGCTTAGTGCCGTCGAGAGAGCTGTTTTTT.

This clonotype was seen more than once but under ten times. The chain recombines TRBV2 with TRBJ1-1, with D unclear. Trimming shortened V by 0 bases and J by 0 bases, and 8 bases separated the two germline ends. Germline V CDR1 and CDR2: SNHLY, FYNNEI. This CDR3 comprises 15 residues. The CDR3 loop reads CASSEALLLNTEAFF. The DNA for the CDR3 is TGTGCCAGCAGTGAAGCGCTCCTGTTGAACACTGAAGCTTTCTTT.

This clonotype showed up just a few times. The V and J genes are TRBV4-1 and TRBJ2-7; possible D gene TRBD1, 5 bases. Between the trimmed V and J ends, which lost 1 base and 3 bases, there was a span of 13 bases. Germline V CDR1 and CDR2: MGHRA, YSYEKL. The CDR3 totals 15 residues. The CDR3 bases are TGCGCCAGCAGCCAAGTATTAGGGGCAGACTACGAGCAGTACTTC. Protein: CASSQVLGADYEQYF.

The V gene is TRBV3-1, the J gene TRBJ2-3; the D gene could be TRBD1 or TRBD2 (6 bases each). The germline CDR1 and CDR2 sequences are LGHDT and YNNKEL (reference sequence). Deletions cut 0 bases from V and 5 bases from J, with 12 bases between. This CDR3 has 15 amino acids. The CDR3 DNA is TGTGCCAGCAGCCAAGAACCGGGGGCTGGAGATACGCAGTATTTT. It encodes CASSQEPGAGDTQYF.